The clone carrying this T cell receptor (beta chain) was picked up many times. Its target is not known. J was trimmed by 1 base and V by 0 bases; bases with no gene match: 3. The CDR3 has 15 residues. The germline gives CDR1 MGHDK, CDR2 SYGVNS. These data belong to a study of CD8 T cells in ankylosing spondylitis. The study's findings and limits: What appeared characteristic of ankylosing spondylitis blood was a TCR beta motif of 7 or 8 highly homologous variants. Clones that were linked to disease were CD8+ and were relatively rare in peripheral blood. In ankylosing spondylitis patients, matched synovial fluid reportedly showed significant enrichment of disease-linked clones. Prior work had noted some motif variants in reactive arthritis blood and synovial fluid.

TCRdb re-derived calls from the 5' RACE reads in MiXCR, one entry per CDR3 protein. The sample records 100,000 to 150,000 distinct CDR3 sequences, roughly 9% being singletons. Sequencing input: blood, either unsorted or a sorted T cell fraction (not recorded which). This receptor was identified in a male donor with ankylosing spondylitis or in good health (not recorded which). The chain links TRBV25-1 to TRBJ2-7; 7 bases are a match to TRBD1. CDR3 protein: CASSEYGDSSYEQYF. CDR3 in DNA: TGTGCCAGCAGTGAATATGGGGACAGTTCCTACGAGCAGTACTTC.